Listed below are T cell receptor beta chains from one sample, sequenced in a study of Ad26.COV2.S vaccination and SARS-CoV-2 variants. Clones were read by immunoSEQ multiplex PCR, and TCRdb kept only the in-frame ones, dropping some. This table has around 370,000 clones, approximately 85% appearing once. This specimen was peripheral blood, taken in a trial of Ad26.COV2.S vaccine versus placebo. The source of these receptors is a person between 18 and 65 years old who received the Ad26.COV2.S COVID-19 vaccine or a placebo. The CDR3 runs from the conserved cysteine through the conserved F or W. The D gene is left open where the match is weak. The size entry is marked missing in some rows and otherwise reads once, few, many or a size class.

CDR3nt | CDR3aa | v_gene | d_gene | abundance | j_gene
TGCGCCAGCTTGAGTACCGGGGAGCTGTTTTTT | CASLSTGELFF | TRBV10-2 | - | - | TRBJ2-2
TGTGCCAGCAGGGGACAGTCAATCCACACTGAAGCTTTCTTT | CASRGQSIHTEAFF | TRBV6-5 | TRBD1 | - | TRBJ1-1
TGTGCCAGCAGCTTAGATGGCGACAGGGGGCAAGGGGGCATTCAGTACTTC | CASSLDGDRGQGGIQYF | TRBV11-2 | TRBD1 | - | TRBJ2-4
TGTGCCAGCAGTTACCCGTACTCACTAGCGGGAGCAGATACGCAGTATTTT | CASSYPYSLAGADTQYF | TRBV6-2/TRBV6-3 | TRBD2 | - | TRBJ2-3
TGTGCCAGCAGCGTTCTAGCGGGAGGATACAATGAGCAGTTCTTC | CASSVLAGGYNEQFF | TRBV6-5 | TRBD2 | - | TRBJ2-1
TGTGCCACCAGCAGAGATCCGCCAGGGGAAGGGGCGGCCAAAAACATTCAGTACTTC | CATSRDPPGEGAAKNIQYF | TRBV15 | - | - | TRBJ2-4
TGTGCCAGCAGTGAAGCGCGGGTCGGGGGGGAGGAAGCTTTCTTT | CASSEARVGGEEAFF | TRBV6-1 | - | - | TRBJ1-1
TGTGCCAGCAGCCAAGAACTGTGGAGAAAACTGTTTTTT | CASSQELWRKLFF | TRBV14 | - | - | TRBJ1-4
TGCGCCAGCTGGGGGCAGTTTGAGCAGTTCTTC | CASWGQFEQFF | TRBV10-2 | - | - | TRBJ2-1
TGTGCCAGCAGCTTGGGCAGCTCTCGTTCCTACGAGCAGTACTTC | CASSLGSSRSYEQYF | TRBV7-2 | - | - | TRBJ2-7
TGTGCCAGCAGTGGCCCGAGGTCAAGCGGTGGGCCCGGGGAGCTGTTTTTT | CASSGPRSSGGPGELFF | TRBV6-2/TRBV6-3 | - | - | TRBJ2-2
TGTGCCAGCAGCACGGGCGGACAGGAGCATGAAAAACTGTTTTTT | CASSTGGQEHEKLFF | TRBV3-1/TRBV3-2 | TRBD1 | - | TRBJ1-4
TGTGCCAGCAGTTACGGCAGCTCAACTAATGAAAAACTGTTTTTT | CASSYGSSTNEKLFF | TRBV6-2/TRBV6-3 | - | - | TRBJ1-4
TGTGCCAGTAGTATGGCTGGGGCGGGGGGGCCCTTTTCGGGCACCGGGGAGCTGTTTTTT | CASSMAGAGGPFSGTGELFF | TRBV19 | TRBD2 | - | TRBJ2-2
TGTGCCAGCAGCTTCCGGACTAGCGGGGGCAATGAGCAGTTCTTC | CASSFRTSGGNEQFF | TRBV7-2 | TRBD2 | - | TRBJ2-1
TGTGCCAGCTCACCACAAGACAAGAGCTCTGGAAACACCATATATTTT | CASSPQDKSSGNTIYF | TRBV18 | - | - | TRBJ1-3
TGTGCCAGCAGTTCCCGAACCGGGACAGGGGTTGGTGAGCAGTTCTTC | CASSSRTGTGVGEQFF | TRBV28 | TRBD1 | once | TRBJ2-1
TGTGCCAGCAGCTGGAGGGGACAGGGGGCGGATCGGTACTTC | CASSWRGQGADRYF | TRBV5-4 | TRBD1 | - | TRBJ2-7
TGTGCCAGCAGCACTAGCGGGGGGGGCCAAGAGACCCAGTACTTC | CASSTSGGGQETQYF | TRBV3-1/TRBV3-2 | TRBD2 | - | TRBJ2-5
TGTGCCTGGAGTGTACAGGACAGGGACATCGGGACCTATGGCTACACCTTC | CAWSVQDRDIGTYGYTF | TRBV30 | TRBD1 | - | TRBJ1-2
TGTGCCAGCAGTACACTAGCGGGAGAATCCTACGAGCAGTACTTC | CASSTLAGESYEQYF | TRBV6-2/TRBV6-3 | TRBD2 | - | TRBJ2-7
TGCGCCAGCAGCCGCCCCGGGAACACTGAAGCTTTCTTT | CASSRPGNTEAFF | TRBV5-1 | - | - | TRBJ1-1
TGTGCCAGCAGTTACTTAACTAGTGGGGGAGAGACCCAGTACTTC | CASSYLTSGGETQYF | TRBV6-5 | - | - | TRBJ2-5
TGTGCCAGCAGCCTAGTGCGGGGGGGGACTGAAGCTTTCTTT | CASSLVRGGTEAFF | TRBV11-2 | - | - | TRBJ1-1
TGTGCCACACAGAGCCGGCGGGGCGTAACTAACTATGGCTACACCTTC | CATQSRRGVTNYGYTF | TRBV10-3 | - | - | TRBJ1-2
TGTGCCAGCAGTTATTCGGGGAGCACCCCCTACAATGAGCAGTTCTTC | CASSYSGSTPYNEQFF | TRBV6-2/TRBV6-3 | - | - | TRBJ2-1
TGTGCCAGCGGACAGGCAAACTATGGCTACACCTTC | CASGQANYGYTF | TRBV7-2 | TRBD1 | few | TRBJ1-2
TGCGCCAGCAGTGAGTCTTTTGGGACTTCTGAGCAGTTCTTC | CASSESFGTSEQFF | TRBV10-1 | - | - | TRBJ2-1
TGTGCCAGCAGCGAACAAGGACTCACCACAGATACGCAGTATTTT | CASSEQGLTTDTQYF | TRBV2 | - | - | TRBJ2-3
TGCGCCAGCAGCCAAGTCGTGGGAGGGGGCAATGCCTACGAGCAGTACTTC | CASSQVVGGGNAYEQYF | TRBV4-1 | - | - | TRBJ2-7
TGTGCCAGCAGCTTGGCAGGAGGGCTGAACACCGGGGAGCTGTTTTTT | CASSLAGGLNTGELFF | TRBV5-4 | - | - | TRBJ2-2
TGTGCCAGCAGCCTAGGGACATCGGAGACCCAGTACTTC | CASSLGTSETQYF | TRBV7-8 | - | - | TRBJ2-5
TGTGCCAGCAGCCCGACCAGGACTGAGTATAATTCACCCCTCCACTTT | CASSPTRTEYNSPLHF | TRBV5-4 | - | - | TRBJ1-6
TGTGCCAGCAGCCGGGGGGGTAGCGGACAAGAGACCCAGTACTTC | CASSRGGSGQETQYF | TRBV5-4 | TRBD2 | - | TRBJ2-5
TGTGCCAGCAGGCCGGCGGACAGGGTCAACGAGCAGTACTTC | CASRPADRVNEQYF | TRBV6-5 | TRBD1 | - | TRBJ2-7
TGTGCCAGCAGCTTAGCTCTTTCTGGCGGGGCAAACAATGAGCAGTTCTTC | CASSLALSGGANNEQFF | TRBV7-6 | - | - | TRBJ2-1
TGTGCCAGCACCGCGACGGGACAGGGGCCCCGCTCCTACAATGAGCAGTTCTTC | CASTATGQGPRSYNEQFF | TRBV11-2 | TRBD1 | - | TRBJ2-1
TGCGCCAGCAGCCAAGACCATGGAGGCTACAATGAGCAGTTCTTC | CASSQDHGGYNEQFF | TRBV4-3 | - | - | TRBJ2-1
TGTGCCAGCAGTTACGGCCCGAACACCGGGGAGCTGTTTTTT | CASSYGPNTGELFF | TRBV6-5 | - | - | TRBJ2-2
TGCAGCGTTGAAAAGGGCTCGAACACCGGGGAGCTGTTTTTT | CSVEKGSNTGELFF | TRBV29-1 | - | - | TRBJ2-2
TGTGCCAGCAGCGGTGGAGCTGGCTACACCTTC | CASSGGAGYTF | TRBV7-6 | - | once | TRBJ1-2
TGTGCCAGCAGACTAACAGGGACGGGTCAGCCCCAGCATTTT | CASRLTGTGQPQHF | TRBV6-5 | - | - | TRBJ1-5
TGTGCCAGCAGTAGGACAGTAAGCAATCAGCCCCAGCATTTT | CASSRTVSNQPQHF | TRBV6-2/TRBV6-3 | - | once | TRBJ1-5
TGTGCCAGTAGTTCGGGCAATCAGCCCCAGCATTTT | CASSSGNQPQHF | TRBV19 | - | - | TRBJ1-5
TGTGCCAGCAGCCCCTCCCCCGGGACACCCCGCTATGGCTACACCTTC | CASSPSPGTPRYGYTF | TRBV9 | - | - | TRBJ1-2
TGTGCCAGCAGCTTCCGGGACACCACCCCCGAGCAGTACTTC | CASSFRDTTPEQYF | TRBV7-2 | - | - | TRBJ2-7
TGTGCCAGCAGAGGGAGGGGGACCAGGTCCTATAATTCACCCCTCCACTTT | CASRGRGTRSYNSPLHF | TRBV2 | - | few | TRBJ1-6
TGTGCCACCTCCCCCCTGCGGGGGACCGGGGAGCTGTTTTTT | CATSPLRGTGELFF | TRBV15 | TRBD2 | - | TRBJ2-2
TGTGCCTGGAGTGTGGCAGACGGAAACACCATATATTTT | CAWSVADGNTIYF | TRBV30 | - | - | TRBJ1-3
TGCGCCAGCAGCTCACAGGGATACGAGCAGTACTTC | CASSSQGYEQYF | TRBV5-1 | - | - | TRBJ2-7